The 17 T cell receptor beta chains in this list originate from one sample, sequenced in a study of CD8+ T cells in alopecia areata. Sequencing templates came from extracted RNA that was reverse transcribed into cDNA. Profiled with immunoSEQ multiplex PCR; TCRdb holds only in-frame clones, not every one. Counted here are about 150,000 clones, more than 40% occurring once; the ten biggest clones make up around 6.8%. The sequenced sample was CD4+ T cells sorted from blood. The source of these receptors is a human donor with alopecia areata.

The chain joins TRBV30 to TRBJ2-7; unclear D gene. Germline assignment: CDR1 GTSNPN and CDR2 SVGIG (reference sequence). Trimming removed 2 bases from V and 9 bases from J, with 11 bases in between. The CDR3 is made up of 11 amino acids. CDR3 sequence reads: CAWSYRHGQYF. The CDR3 region has the DNA TGTGCCTGGAGTTACCGGCACGGGCAGTACTTC.

The chain is built from TRBV13 and TRBJ2-7, with D uncertain. This CDR3 is built from 11 residues. CDR1 PRHDT and CDR2 FYEKMQ come from the germline V gene (reference sequence). Trimming took off 8 bases at V and 2 bases at J, with 7 bases between the two ends. The CDR3 DNA is TGTGCCAGCGGGATCACCTACGAGCAGTACTTC. Translation gives CASGITYEQYF.

There are a few counts of this clone. The rearrangement joins TRBV29-1 to TRBJ2-3; 10 bases fit TRBD2. Trimming took 3 bases from V and 2 from J; bases not matched to a gene: 11. The CDR3 length is 17 residues. CDR1 is SQVTM and CDR2 is ANQGSEA in the germline V gene. Here the CDR3 reads CSVDRTSGSSSTDTQYF. In DNA form, the CDR3 reads TGCAGCGTTGATCGGACTAGCGGCTCATCCTCCACAGATACGCAGTATTTT.

V and J are TRBV4-1 and TRBJ2-7, with TRBD2 as a possible D gene (6 bases). CDR1 is MGHRA and CDR2 is YSYEKL in the germline V gene. The CDR3 is made up of 15 amino acids. Trimming stripped 4 bases from V and 2 bases from J, with 15 bases between. For the CDR3, the DNA is TGCGCCAGCAGCCCCCTTCGGGAGAGAGCCTACGAGCAGTACTTC. It specifies CASSPLRERAYEQYF.

The J gene is TRBJ2-3, the V gene TRBV15; D is undetermined. Trimming cost V 1 base and J 4 bases, with 9 bases left between them. Germline CDR1 and CDR2: LNHNV and YYDKDF (reference sequence). The CDR3 is 14 residues long. The CDR3 sequence is CATSRVIAADTQYF. The CDR3, as DNA: TGTGCCACCAGCAGAGTTATTGCCGCAGATACGCAGTATTTT.

This clone was observed a single time. This chain joins TRBV7-9 and TRBJ2-1; weak D call: TRBD2 (6 bases). In germline, CDR1 is SEHNR, CDR2 FQNEAQ (reference sequence). Trimming removed 5 bases at V and 6 bases at J, with 17 bases between. This CDR3 is 15 amino acids long. CDR3: CASSRAGGGGNEQFF. DNA for the CDR3: TGTGCCAGCAGCCGTGCCGGGGGAGGTGGCAATGAGCAGTTCTTC.

To note about this clone: At one of its ends the junction is not consistent with the germline gene, which may arise from a read error. The chain uses TRBV19 and TRBJ1-2; D is unresolved. The CDR3 loop spans 12 amino acids. Germline V gene lookup returns CDR1 LNHDA and CDR2 SQIVND (reference sequence). CDR3 DNA: TGTGCCAGCAGTAACGGAGACTATGGCTACACCTTC. Protein: CASSNGDYGYTF.

This clone appeared a single time. The chain couples TRBV5-1 to TRBJ2-7; possible D gene TRBD2, 6 bases. This CDR3 region has 15 residues. The germline CDR1 and CDR2 sequences are SGHRS and YFSETQ. The V and J ends lost 4 bases and 3 bases respectively, with 17 bases between them. Here the CDR3 DNA reads TGCGCCAGCAGCAGTCGGGGGACGGGAATCTACGAGCAGTACTTC. It codes for CASSSRGTGIYEQYF.

Points on this clone: One end of the junction is discordant with germline, which a read error may explain. V and J are TRBV7-7 and TRBJ2-3; D gene unclear. The CDR3 runs to 13 residues. Germline V CDR1 and CDR2: SSHAT, FNYEAQ (reference sequence). CDR3 coding DNA: TGTGCTAGCAGCTTCGTCCGGACAGATACGCAGTATTTT. Translating it yields CASSFVRTDTQYF.

The chain joins TRBV7-2 to TRBJ2-3; D may be TRBD1 (6 bases). The CDR3 is 13 amino acids. The germline CDR1 and CDR2 sequences are SGHTA and FQGNSA. The V and J ends lost 4 bases and 4 bases respectively, with 9 bases between them. This chain's CDR3 is CASSWGQADTQYF. The DNA for the CDR3 is TGTGCCAGCAGCTGGGGGCAGGCAGATACGCAGTATTTT.

CDR3 DNA sequence: TGTGCCAGCAGCCTCGCCGGGACAGGGGGCTACGAGCAGTACTTC. It specifies CASSLAGTGGYEQYF. This chain links TRBV5-6 with TRBJ2-7; 11 positions agree with TRBD1. CDR1 SGHDT and CDR2 YYEEEE come from the germline V gene. With 4 bases clipped from V and 3 bases from J, the junction kept 6 bases outside the gene matches. This CDR3 is 15 amino acids long.

The genes are TRBV5-1 and TRBJ2-1; D is possibly TRBD1 (5 bases). The germline gives CDR1 SGHRS, CDR2 YFSETQ. This CDR3 has 16 residues. V lost 3 bases and J lost 1, with 14 bases in between. The CDR3 DNA is TGCGCCAGCAGCTACGCAGGGTCCGGGTCCTACAATGAGCAGTTCTTC. This codes for CASSYAGSGSYNEQFF.

This clone appeared a few times. V and J are TRBV29-1 and TRBJ1-2; D not certain. This CDR3 region has 12 residues. CDR1 SQVTM and CDR2 ANQGSEA come from the germline V gene. With 7 bases removed from V and 4 bases from J, the gap between germline ends came to 13 bases. CDR3 coding DNA: TGCAGCGGAGGGAGGGCCGGCTATGGCTACACCTTC. Its protein product is CSGGRAGYGYTF.

This chain uses TRBV28 with TRBJ1-2; TRBD1 might be the D (5 bases). Germline V gives CDR1 MDHEN, CDR2 SYDVKM. The CDR3 is 14 residues long. Deletions cut 7 bases from V and 4 bases from J, with 16 bases between. The CDR3 DNA is TGTGCCAGCACCGAAACCGGGACCCTCTATGGCTACACCTTC. Translation gives CASTETGTLYGYTF.

The chain joins TRBV18 to TRBJ2-3; D might be TRBD2 (5 bases). The V end lost 1 base, the J end lost 0 bases, and 8 bases lay between the germline ends. Germline CDR1 and CDR2: KGHSH and LQKENI. This CDR3 contains 15 residues. The CDR3 DNA is TGTGCCAGCTCACCACGGCGGGCCAGCACAGATACGCAGTATTTT. Its protein product is CASSPRRASTDTQYF.

The CDR3 protein is CASSQDEGTHTDTQYF. The CDR3, as DNA: TGTGCCAGCAGCCAAGATGAGGGAACCCACACAGATACGCAGTATTTT. The rearrangement links TRBV14 to TRBJ2-3, with D possibly matching TRBD2 (5 bases). This CDR3 comprises 16 residues. The V gene's germline CDR1 is SGHDN and CDR2 FVKESK. The germline V and J ends were trimmed by 0 bases and 2 bases, with 12 bases remaining between them.

The chain links TRBV5-1 to TRBJ2-7; 11 bases agree with TRBD1. Germline loops: CDR1 SGHRS, CDR2 YFSETQ. The CDR3 extends over 18 amino acids. V was pared by 0 bases and J by 5 bases, with 13 bases of the junction left unmatched. Written as DNA, the CDR3 is TGCGCCAGCAGCTTGGCCCCAATGGACAGGGGGCGTCCTAACGAGCAGTACTTC. Translation: CASSLAPMDRGRPNEQYF.